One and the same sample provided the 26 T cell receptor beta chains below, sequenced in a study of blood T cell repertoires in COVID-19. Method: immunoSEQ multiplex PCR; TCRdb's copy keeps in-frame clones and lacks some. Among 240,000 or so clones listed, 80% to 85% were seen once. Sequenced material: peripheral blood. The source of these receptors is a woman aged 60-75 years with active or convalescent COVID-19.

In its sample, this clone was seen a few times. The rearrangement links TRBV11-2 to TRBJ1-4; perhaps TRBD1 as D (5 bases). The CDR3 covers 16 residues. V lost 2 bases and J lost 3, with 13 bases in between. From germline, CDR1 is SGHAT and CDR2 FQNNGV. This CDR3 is CASSLTQGWSNEKLFF. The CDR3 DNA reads TGTGCCAGCAGCTTAACGCAGGGTTGGTCTAATGAAAAACTGTTTTTT. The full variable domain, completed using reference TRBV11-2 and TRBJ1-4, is EAGVAQSPRYKIIEKRQSVAFWCNPISGHATLYWYQQILGQGPKLLIQFQNNGVVDDSQLPKDRFSAERLKGVDSTLKIQPAKLEDSAVYLCASSLTQGWSNEKLFFGSGTQLSVL.

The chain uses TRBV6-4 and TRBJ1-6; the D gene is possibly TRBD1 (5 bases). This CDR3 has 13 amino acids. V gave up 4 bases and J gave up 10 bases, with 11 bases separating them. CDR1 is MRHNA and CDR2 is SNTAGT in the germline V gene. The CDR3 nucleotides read TGTGCCAGCAGTGCCGGAAGGGGCTCACCCCTCCACTTT. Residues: CASSAGRGSPLHF.

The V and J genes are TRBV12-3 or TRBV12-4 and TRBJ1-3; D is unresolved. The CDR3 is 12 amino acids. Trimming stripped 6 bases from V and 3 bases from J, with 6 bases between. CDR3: CASSPNGNTIYF. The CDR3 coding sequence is TGTGCCAGCAGCCCAAATGGAAACACCATATATTTT.

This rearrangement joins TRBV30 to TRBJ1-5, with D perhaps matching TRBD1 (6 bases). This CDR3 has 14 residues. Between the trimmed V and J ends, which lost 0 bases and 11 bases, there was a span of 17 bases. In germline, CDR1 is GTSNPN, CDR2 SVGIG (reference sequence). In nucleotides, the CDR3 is TGTGCCTGGAGTGTAGATACAGGGATGATGGCCCAGCATTTT. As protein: CAWSVDTGMMAQHF.

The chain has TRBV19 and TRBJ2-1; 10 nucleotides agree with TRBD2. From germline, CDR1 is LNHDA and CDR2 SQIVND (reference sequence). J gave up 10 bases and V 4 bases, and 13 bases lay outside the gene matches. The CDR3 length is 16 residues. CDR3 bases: TGTGCCAGTAGTACCCCCGTAGCGGGGGGCCTCAGGGAGCAGTTCTTC. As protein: CASSTPVAGGLREQFF.

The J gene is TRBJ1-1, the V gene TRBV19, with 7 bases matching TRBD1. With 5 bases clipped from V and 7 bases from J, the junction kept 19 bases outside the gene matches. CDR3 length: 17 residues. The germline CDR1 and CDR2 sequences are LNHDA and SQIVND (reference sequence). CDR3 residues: CASSLRQGAFSLVEAFF. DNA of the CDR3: TGTGCCAGTAGTCTCAGACAGGGCGCATTTAGCCTAGTTGAAGCTTTCTTT.

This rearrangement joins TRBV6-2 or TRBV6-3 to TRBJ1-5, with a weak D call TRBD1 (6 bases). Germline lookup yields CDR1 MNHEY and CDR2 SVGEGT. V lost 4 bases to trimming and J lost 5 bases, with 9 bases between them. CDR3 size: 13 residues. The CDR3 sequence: CASSWGLDQPQHF. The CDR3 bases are TGTGCCAGCAGTTGGGGGCTCGATCAGCCCCAGCATTTT.

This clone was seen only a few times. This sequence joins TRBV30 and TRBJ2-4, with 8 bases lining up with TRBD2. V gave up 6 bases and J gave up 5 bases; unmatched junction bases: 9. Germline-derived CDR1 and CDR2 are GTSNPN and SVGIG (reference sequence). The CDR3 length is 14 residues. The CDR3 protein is CACAGAGAQNIQYF. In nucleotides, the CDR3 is TGTGCCTGCGCTGGAGCGGGGGCCCAAAACATTCAGTACTTC.

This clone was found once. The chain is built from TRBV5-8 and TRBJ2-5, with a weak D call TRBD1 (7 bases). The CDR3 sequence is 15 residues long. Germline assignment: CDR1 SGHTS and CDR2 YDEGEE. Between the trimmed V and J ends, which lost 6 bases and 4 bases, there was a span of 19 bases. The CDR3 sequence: CASNQGGQDGETQYF. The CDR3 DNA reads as TGTGCCAGCAACCAGGGGGGCCAGGATGGAGAGACCCAGTACTTC. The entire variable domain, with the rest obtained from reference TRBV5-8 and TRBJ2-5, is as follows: EAGVTQSPTHLIKTRGQQATLRCSPISGHTSVYWYQQALGLGLQFLLWYDEGEERNRGNFPPRFSGRQFPNYSSELNVNALELEDSALYLCASNQGGQDGETQYFGPGTRLLVL.

CDR3 sequence (DNA): TGTGCCAGCAGCCAAGAATACCCAGCGGGAAGGGGCACAGATACGCAGTATTTT. As protein: CASSQEYPAGRGTDTQYF. This chain links TRBV3-1 (or the pseudogene TRBV3-2) with TRBJ2-3; 7 bases are a match to TRBD2. Germline CDR1 is LGHDT and CDR2 is YNNKEL (reference sequence). This CDR3 is built from 18 residues. With V trimmed by 0 bases and J by 1 base, 10 bases remained unmatched.

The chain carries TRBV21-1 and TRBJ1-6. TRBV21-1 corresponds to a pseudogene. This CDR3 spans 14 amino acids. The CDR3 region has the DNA TGTGCCAGCAGCCGAAACCCCGGTAATTCACCCCTCCACTTT. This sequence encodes CASSRNPGNSPLHF.

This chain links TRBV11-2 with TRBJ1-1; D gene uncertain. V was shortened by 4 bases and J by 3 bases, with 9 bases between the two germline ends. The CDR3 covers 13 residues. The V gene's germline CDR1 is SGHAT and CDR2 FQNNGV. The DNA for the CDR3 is TGTGCCAGCAGCTCCCCCCCGGACACTGAAGCTTTCTTT. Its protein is CASSSPPDTEAFF.

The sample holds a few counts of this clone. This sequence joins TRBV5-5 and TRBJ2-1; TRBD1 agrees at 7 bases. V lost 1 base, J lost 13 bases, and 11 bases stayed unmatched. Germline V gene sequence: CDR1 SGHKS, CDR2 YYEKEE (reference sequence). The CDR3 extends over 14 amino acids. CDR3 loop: CASSLLVGGFLQFF. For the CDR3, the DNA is TGTGCCAGCAGCTTGTTAGTAGGGGGCTTCTTACAGTTCTTC.

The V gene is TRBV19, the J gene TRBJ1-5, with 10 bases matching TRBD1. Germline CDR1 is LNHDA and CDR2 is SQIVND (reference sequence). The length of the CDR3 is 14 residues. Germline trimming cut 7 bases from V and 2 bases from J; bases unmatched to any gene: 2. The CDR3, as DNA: TGTGCCAGTACTGGGACAGGGGGCAATCAGCCCCAGCATTTT. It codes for CASTGTGGNQPQHF.

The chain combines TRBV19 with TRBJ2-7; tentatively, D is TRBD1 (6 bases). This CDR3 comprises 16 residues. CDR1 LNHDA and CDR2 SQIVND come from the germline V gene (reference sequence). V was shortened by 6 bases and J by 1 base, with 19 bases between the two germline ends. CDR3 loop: CASSPTSAGQSYEQYF. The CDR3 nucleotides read TGTGCCAGTAGCCCTACCTCGGCCGGACAGTCCTACGAGCAGTACTTC.

The CDR3 region has the DNA TGTGCCAGCAGCTTAACGAGCGGGGGTAAAGATACGCAGTATTTT. Translation: CASSLTSGGKDTQYF. J is TRBJ2-3 and V is TRBV7-8; 8 positions agree with TRBD2. The CDR3 covers 15 residues. The trim removed 2 bases at V and 5 bases at J, leaving 6 bases unmatched. From germline, CDR1 is SGHVS and CDR2 FQNEAQ.

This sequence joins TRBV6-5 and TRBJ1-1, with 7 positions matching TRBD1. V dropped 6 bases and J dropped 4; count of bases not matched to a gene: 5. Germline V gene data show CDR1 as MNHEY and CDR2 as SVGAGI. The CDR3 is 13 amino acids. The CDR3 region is CASSQTGSTEAFF. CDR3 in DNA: TGTGCCAGCAGCCAGACAGGGAGCACTGAAGCTTTCTTT.

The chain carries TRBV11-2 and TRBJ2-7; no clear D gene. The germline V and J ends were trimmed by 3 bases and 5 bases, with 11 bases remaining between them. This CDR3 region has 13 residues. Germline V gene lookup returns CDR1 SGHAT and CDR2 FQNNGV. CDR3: CASSFAALDEQYF. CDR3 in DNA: TGTGCCAGCAGCTTTGCGGCGCTCGACGAGCAGTACTTC.

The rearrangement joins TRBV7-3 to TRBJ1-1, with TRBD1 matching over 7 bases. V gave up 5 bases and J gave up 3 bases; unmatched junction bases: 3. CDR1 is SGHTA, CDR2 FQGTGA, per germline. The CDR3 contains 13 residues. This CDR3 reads CASSLDRDTEAFF. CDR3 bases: TGTGCCAGCAGCCTTGACAGGGACACTGAAGCTTTCTTT.

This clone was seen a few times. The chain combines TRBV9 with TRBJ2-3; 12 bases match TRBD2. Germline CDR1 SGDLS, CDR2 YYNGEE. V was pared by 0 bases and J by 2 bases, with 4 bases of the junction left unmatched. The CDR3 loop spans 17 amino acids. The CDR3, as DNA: TGTGCCAGCAGCGTAGGGCTAGCGGGGGGGTTCACAGATACGCAGTATTTT. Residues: CASSVGLAGGFTDTQYF.

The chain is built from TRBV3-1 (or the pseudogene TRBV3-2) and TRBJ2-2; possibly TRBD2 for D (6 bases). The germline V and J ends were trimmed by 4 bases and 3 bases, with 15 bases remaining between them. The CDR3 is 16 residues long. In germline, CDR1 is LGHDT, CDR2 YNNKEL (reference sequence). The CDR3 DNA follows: TGTGCCAGCAGCCGCCGGGACTTGGGGGACACCGGGGAGCTGTTTTTT. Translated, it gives CASSRRDLGDTGELFF.

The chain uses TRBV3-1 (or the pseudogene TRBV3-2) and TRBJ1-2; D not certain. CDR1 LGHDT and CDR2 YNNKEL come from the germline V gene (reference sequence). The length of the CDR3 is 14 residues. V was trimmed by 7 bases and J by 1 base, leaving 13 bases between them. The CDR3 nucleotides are TGTGCCAGCAACGTCTCTCCGGGTAACTATGGCTACACCTTC. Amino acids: CASNVSPGNYGYTF.

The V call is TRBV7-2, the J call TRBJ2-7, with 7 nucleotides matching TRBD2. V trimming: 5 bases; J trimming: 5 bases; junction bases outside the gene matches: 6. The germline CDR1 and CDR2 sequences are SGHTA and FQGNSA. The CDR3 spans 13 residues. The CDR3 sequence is CASSRGTTNEQYF. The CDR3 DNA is TGTGCCAGCAGCCGAGGGACTACTAACGAGCAGTACTTC.

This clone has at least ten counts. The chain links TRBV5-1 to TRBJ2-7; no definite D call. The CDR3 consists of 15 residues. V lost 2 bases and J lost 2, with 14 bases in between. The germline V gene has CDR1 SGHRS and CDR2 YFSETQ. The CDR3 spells CASSFNPRAPYEQYF. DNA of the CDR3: TGCGCCAGCAGCTTTAATCCGCGTGCCCCCTACGAGCAGTACTTC.

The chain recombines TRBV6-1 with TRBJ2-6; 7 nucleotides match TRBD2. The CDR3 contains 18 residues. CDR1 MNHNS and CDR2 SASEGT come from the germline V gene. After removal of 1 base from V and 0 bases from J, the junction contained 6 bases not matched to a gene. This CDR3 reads CASSEGLAALSGANVLTF. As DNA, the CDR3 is TGTGCCAGCAGTGAAGGCCTAGCGGCCCTCTCTGGGGCCAACGTCCTGACTTTC.

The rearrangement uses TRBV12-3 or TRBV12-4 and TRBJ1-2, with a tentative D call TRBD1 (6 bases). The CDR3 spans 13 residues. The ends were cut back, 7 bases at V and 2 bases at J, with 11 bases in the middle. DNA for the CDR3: TGTGCCAGCACCCCCGGACAGAACTATGGCTACACCTTC. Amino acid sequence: CASTPGQNYGYTF.